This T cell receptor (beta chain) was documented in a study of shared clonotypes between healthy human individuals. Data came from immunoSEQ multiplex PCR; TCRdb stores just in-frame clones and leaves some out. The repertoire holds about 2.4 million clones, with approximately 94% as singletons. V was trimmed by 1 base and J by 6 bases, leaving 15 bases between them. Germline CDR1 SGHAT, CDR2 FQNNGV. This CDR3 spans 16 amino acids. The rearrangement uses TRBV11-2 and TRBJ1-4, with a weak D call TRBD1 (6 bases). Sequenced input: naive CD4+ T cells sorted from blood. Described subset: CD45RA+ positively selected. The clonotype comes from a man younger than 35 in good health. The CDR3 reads CASSLGSGGSYEKLFF. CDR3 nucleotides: TGTGCCAGCAGCTTAGGTTCTGGGGGCAGTTATGAAAAACTGTTTTTT.